The 10 T cell receptor beta chains below come from one sample, sequenced in a study of cytomegalovirus exposure and HLA in healthy donors. The PCR was carried out with 60 Vbeta primers and 13 Jbeta primers. Assay: immunoSEQ multiplex PCR; the TCRdb copy retains only in-frame clones and omits some. Of roughly 70,000 clones listed, around 78% were seen once; the top ten hold over 6%. The sequenced sample was PBMCs. The receptor set was obtained from a man aged 50 to 60 in good health and CMV-seronegative.

This CDR3 is CASSAGTGIQPQHF. Here the CDR3 DNA reads TGTGCCAGCAGCGCCGGGACAGGGATTCAGCCCCAGCATTTT. The rearrangement joins TRBV9 to TRBJ1-5; 9 bases align to TRBD1. Per the germline V gene, CDR1 is SGDLS and CDR2 is YYNGEE. After removal of 3 bases from V and 6 bases from J, the junction contained 4 bases not matched to a gene. This CDR3 region has 14 residues.

This chain connects TRBV6-6 to TRBJ2-7; TRBD1 aligns across 8 bases. V lost 6 bases, J lost 1 base, and 5 bases stayed unmatched. Germline values: CDR1 MNHNY, CDR2 SVGAGI (reference sequence). This CDR3 has 14 residues. The CDR3 is CASRKGQVSYEQYF. CDR3 DNA: TGTGCCAGCAGAAAGGGACAGGTATCCTACGAGCAGTACTTC.

The chain uses TRBV9 and TRBJ2-1; 10 bases are shared with TRBD2. The junction had 3 bases not matched to a gene; V was cut back by 2 bases and J by 4 bases. Germline V gene lookup returns CDR1 SGDLS and CDR2 YYNGEE. This CDR3 comprises 15 residues. The CDR3 region is CASSVTSGKYNEQFF. CDR3 DNA: TGTGCCAGCAGCGTCACTAGCGGGAAATACAATGAGCAGTTCTTC.

The gene calls are TRBV5-1 and TRBJ2-1; D may be TRBD1 (6 bases). The length of the CDR3 is 14 residues. Between the trimmed V and J ends, which lost 4 bases and 7 bases, there was a span of 15 bases. Germline CDR1 is SGHRS and CDR2 is YFSETQ. The CDR3 nucleotides are TGCGCCAGCAGCCCAAAAACAGGGTTAAATGAGCAGTTCTTC. Protein sequence: CASSPKTGLNEQFF.

The chain recombines TRBV30 with TRBJ2-2; 7 nucleotides align to TRBD2. The junction had 9 bases not matched to a gene; V was cut back by 4 bases and J by 1 base. The germline V gene encodes CDR1 GTSNPN and CDR2 SVGIG (reference sequence). The CDR3 has 16 residues. CDR3 region: CAWNGPGGLNTGELFF. In nucleotides, the CDR3 is TGTGCCTGGAATGGACCGGGGGGACTGAACACCGGGGAGCTGTTTTTT. Supplemented by reference TRBV30 and TRBJ2-2, the full variable domain reads SQTIHQWPATLVQPVGSPLSLECTVEGTSNPNLYWYRQAAGRGLQLLFYSVGIGQISSEVPQNLSASRPQDRQFILSSKKLLLSDSGFYLCAWNGPGGLNTGELFFGEGSRLTVL.

The chain is built from TRBV4-1 and TRBJ1-2; 8 nucleotides align to TRBD1. V dropped 0 bases and J dropped 1; count of bases not matched to a gene: 13. This CDR3 is 19 amino acids long. The germline CDR1 and CDR2 sequences are MGHRA and YSYEKL. The CDR3 sequence: CASSQDPGAGGFGNYGYTF. The CDR3 DNA sequence: TGCGCCAGCAGCCAAGATCCCGGAGCAGGGGGCTTCGGTAACTATGGCTACACCTTC.

This clone turned up a few times. CDR3 in amino acids: CASSLAGDSNQPQHF. The DNA of the CDR3 is TGTGCCAGCAGCTTAGCCGGGGATAGCAATCAGCCCCAGCATTTT. The chain uses TRBV7-9 and TRBJ1-5; unclear D gene. V was shortened by 0 bases and J by 0 bases, with 6 bases between the two germline ends. This CDR3 contains 15 residues. Germline CDR1 and CDR2: SEHNR and FQNEAQ (reference sequence).

The CDR3 region is CASSADRRHEQYF. The DNA for the CDR3 is TGTGCCAGCAGTGCCGACAGGCGGCACGAGCAGTACTTC. J is TRBJ2-7 and V is TRBV2; D may be TRBD1 (6 bases). In germline, CDR1 is SNHLY, CDR2 FYNNEI. The V gene lost 4 bases and the J gene lost 5 bases, with 12 bases spanning the gap. The length of the CDR3 is 13 residues.

The V call is TRBV19, the J call TRBJ1-5, with TRBD1 identical over 8 bases. CDR1 and CDR2 (germline): LNHDA, SQIVND (reference sequence). V was pared by 8 bases and J by 1 base, with 4 bases of the junction left unmatched. The CDR3 has 14 residues. The CDR3 DNA sequence: TGTGCCAGTTCCACAGGGGGAAGCAATCAGCCCCAGCATTTT. It codes for CASSTGGSNQPQHF. Variable domain in full (rest from reference TRBV19 and TRBJ1-5): DGGITQSPKYLFRKEGQNVTLSCEQNLNHDAMYWYRQDPGQGLRLIYYSQIVNDFQKGDIAEGYSVSREKKESFPLTVTSAQKNPTAFYLCASSTGGSNQPQHFGDGTRLSIL.

This rearrangement joins TRBV19 to TRBJ1-5, with D unclear. V was cut by 2 bases and J by 6 bases, with 5 bases left in between. CDR3 length: 12 residues. Germline V gene data show CDR1 as LNHDA and CDR2 as SQIVND (reference sequence). CDR3 DNA: TGTGCCAGTAGTATATTCGGTCAGCCCCAGCATTTT. Its translation is CASSIFGQPQHF.